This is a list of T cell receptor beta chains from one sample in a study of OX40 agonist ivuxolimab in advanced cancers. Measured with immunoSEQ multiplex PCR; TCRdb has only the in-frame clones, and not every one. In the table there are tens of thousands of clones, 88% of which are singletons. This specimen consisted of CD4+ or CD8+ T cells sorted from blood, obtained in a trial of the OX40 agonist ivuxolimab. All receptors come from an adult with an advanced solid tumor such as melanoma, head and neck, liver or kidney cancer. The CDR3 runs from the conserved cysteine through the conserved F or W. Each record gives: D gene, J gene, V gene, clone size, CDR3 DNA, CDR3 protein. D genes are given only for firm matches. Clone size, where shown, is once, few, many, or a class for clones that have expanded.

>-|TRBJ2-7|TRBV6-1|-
TGTGCCAGCAGAGAACCCGGCTACGAGCAGTACTTC
CASREPGYEQYF
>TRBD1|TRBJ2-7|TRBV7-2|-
TGTGCCAGCAGCGGGACAGGGCGTAGCGAGCAGTACTTC
CASSGTGRSEQYF
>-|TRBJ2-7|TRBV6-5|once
TGTGCCAGCAGACTCGGTTTAGGTCACTACGAGCAGTACTTC
CASRLGLGHYEQYF
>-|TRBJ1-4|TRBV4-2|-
TGTGCCAGCAGCCAAGCTTGGACAGCTAATGAAAAACTGTTTTTT
CASSQAWTANEKLFF
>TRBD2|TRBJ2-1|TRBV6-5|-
TGTGCCAGCAAATCTAGCGGGATAACCTACAATGAGCAGTTCTTC
CASKSSGITYNEQFF
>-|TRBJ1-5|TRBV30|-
TGTGCCTGGAGTGTAGATAGCAATCAGCCCCAGCATTTT
CAWSVDSNQPQHF
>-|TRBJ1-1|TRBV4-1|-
TGCGCCAGCAGCACACGGTCAGGGATCACTGAAGCTTTCTTT
CASSTRSGITEAFF
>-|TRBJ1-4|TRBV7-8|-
TGTGCCAGCAGCTTAGCTCTCGGACGGATTGCAACTAATGAAAAACTGTTTTTT
CASSLALGRIATNEKLFF
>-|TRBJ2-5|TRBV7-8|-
TGTGCCAGCGGAGACATAATCGGGCAAGAGACCCAGTACTTC
CASGDIIGQETQYF
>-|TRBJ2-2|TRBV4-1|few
TGCGCCAGCAGCCAAGAGTCGGGGCTGAACACCGGGGAGCTGTTTTTT
CASSQESGLNTGELFF
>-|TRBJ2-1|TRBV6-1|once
TGTGCCAGCAGTGCCTCATGGATGGGGCCTTACAATGAGCAGTTCTTC
CASSASWMGPYNEQFF
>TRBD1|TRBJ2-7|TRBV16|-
TGTGCCAGCAGCCAATCGGACAGGGCATCCTACGAGCAGTACTTC
CASSQSDRASYEQYF
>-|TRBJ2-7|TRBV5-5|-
TGTGCCAGCAGCTTATATGGCAACGAGCAGTACTTC
CASSLYGNEQYF
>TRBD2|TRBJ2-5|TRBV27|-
TGTGCCAGCAGTTCAAGACTAGCCAAAGAGACCCAGTACTTC
CASSSRLAKETQYF
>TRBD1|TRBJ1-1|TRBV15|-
TGTGCCACCAGCAGAGAGACAGGGATCGTCACTGAAGCTTTCTTT
CATSRETGIVTEAFF
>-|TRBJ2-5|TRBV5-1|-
TGCGCCAGCAGCTGGGGAGATGACCAAGAGACCCAGTACTTC
CASSWGDDQETQYF
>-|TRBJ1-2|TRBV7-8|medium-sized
TGTGCCAGCAGTTTCGGCTCGGGCAGAGGCTATGCTAACTATGGCTACACCTTC
CASSFGSGRGYANYGYTF
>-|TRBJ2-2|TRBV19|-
TGTGCCAGTAGTCAGGGAGGGGAGCTGTTTTTT
CASSQGGELFF
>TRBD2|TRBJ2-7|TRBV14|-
TGTGCCAGCAGCCCATCGGGGGGACTTCGCCCCTACGAGCAGTACTTC
CASSPSGGLRPYEQYF
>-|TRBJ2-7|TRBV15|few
TGTGCCACCAGCAGAGGTGGCTACGAGCAGTACTTC
CATSRGGYEQYF
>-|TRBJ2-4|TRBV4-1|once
TGCGCCAGCAGCCAAGATTCGGGGGTCCTCTCGGAGGACATTCAGTACTTC
CASSQDSGVLSEDIQYF
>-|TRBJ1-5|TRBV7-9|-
TGTGCCAGCAGCGCGTCGGGGTTCGGGCAGCCCCAGCATTTT
CASSASGFGQPQHF
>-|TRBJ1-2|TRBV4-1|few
TGCGCCAGCAGCCAAGGCGACTATGGCTACACCTTC
CASSQGDYGYTF
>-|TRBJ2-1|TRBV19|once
TGTGCCAGTAGTAGGGAGACGCACAATGAGCAGTTCTTC
CASSRETHNEQFF
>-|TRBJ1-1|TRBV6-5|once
TGTGCCAGCAGCTCGGACACCGATTCCACTGAAGCTTTCTTT
CASSSDTDSTEAFF
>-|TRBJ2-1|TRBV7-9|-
TGTGCCAGCAGCTACCAGGGGTCCTACAATGAGCAGTTCTTC
CASSYQGSYNEQFF
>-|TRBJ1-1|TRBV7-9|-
TGTGCCAGCACCCTCCCGCCTGGGGGCGTGAACACTGAAGCTTTCTTT
CASTLPPGGVNTEAFF
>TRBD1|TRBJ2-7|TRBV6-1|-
TGTGCCAGCAGTGAAGGGGACAGGTCCCACTACGAGCAGTACTTC
CASSEGDRSHYEQYF
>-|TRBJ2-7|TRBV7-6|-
TGTGCCAGCAGCTTAAACAAATACTACGAGCAGTACTTC
CASSLNKYYEQYF
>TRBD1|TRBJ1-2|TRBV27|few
TGTGCCAGCAGTTTAGGAGCAGGGGGAAGCTATGGCTACACCTTC
CASSLGAGGSYGYTF
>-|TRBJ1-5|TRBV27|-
TGTGCCAGCAGTTCGACGGGGCTTAGCAATCAGCCCCAGCATTTT
CASSSTGLSNQPQHF
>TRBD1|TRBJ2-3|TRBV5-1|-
TGCGCCAGCAGCCCGACTGGGACAGCCCCAGATACGCAGTATTTT
CASSPTGTAPDTQYF
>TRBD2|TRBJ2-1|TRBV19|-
TGTGCCAGTAGTACTAGCGGGGGCCGATACAATGAGCAGTTCTTC
CASSTSGGRYNEQFF
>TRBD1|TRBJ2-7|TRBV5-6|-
TGTGCCAGCAGCTGGGGGACAGGTTCCTACGAGCAGTACTTC
CASSWGTGSYEQYF
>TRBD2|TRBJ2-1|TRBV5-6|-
TGTGCCAGCAGCCCCCTGGCCCACCGAGCGGGAGGGCCAGATGAGCAGTTCTTC
CASSPLAHRAGGPDEQFF
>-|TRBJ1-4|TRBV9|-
TGTGCCAGCAGCGTAGAGGGCAGGGCAGGAAAACTGTTTTTT
CASSVEGRAGKLFF
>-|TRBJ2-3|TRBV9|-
TGTGCCAGCAGCGTACAGGCTAGCTACACAGATACGCAGTATTTT
CASSVQASYTDTQYF
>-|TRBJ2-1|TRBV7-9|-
TGTGCCAGCAGCCCAGGGATAGAAATGGGCGTCGGGAGAGGCGATGAGCAGTTCTTC
CASSPGIEMGVGRGDEQFF
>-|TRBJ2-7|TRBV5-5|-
TGTGCCAGCAGCTTGGGCCCACTAGGCGACCTGGACGAGCAGTACTTC
CASSLGPLGDLDEQYF
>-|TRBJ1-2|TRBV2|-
TGTGCCAGCAGTGACGGACGTAGCAAGGTTGGCTACACCTTC
CASSDGRSKVGYTF
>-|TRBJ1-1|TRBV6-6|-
TGTGCCAGCAGTTACATGACGCCTGAAGCTTTCTTT
CASSYMTPEAFF
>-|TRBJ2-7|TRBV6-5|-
TGTGCCAGCAGTTACACCGGGCCCCCCTACGAGCAGTACTTC
CASSYTGPPYEQYF
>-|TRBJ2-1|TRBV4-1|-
TGCGCCAGCAGCCAAGACACCCTTGAGCAGTTCTTC
CASSQDTLEQFF
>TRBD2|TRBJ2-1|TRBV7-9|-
TGTGCCAGCAGCTTGGGGGAAGCGGGGCAATACTACAATGAGCAGTTCTTC
CASSLGEAGQYYNEQFF
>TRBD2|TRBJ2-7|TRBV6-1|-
TGTGCCAGCAGTGAACTGGGCGGGGGGGGAGGGCCCGACGAGCAGTACTTC
CASSELGGGGGPDEQYF
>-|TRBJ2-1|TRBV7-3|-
TGTGCCAGCAGCTTAACGTTGGGGGTTTACAATGAGCAGTTCTTC
CASSLTLGVYNEQFF
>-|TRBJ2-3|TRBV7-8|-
TGTGCCAGCAGCGGCCGGGGGGATACGCAGTATTTT
CASSGRGDTQYF
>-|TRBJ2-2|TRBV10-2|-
TGCGCCAGCAGTGTACAGGGTATCGGGGAGCTGTTTTTT
CASSVQGIGELFF
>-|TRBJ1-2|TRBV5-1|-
TGCGCCAGCAGCCGCGGACAGACCCACCTAGACTACACCTTC
CASSRGQTHLDYTF
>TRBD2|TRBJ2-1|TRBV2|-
TGTGCCAGCAGTCTAGCGGGGAGCCTTACGCCTTACAATGAGCAGTTCTTC
CASSLAGSLTPYNEQFF
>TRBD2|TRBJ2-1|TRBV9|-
TGTGCCAGCAGCGGAAGCGGGAGGGCCGTGAATGAGCAGTTCTTC
CASSGSGRAVNEQFF
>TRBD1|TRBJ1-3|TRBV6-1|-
TGTGCCAGTCGAACAGGGGCTATTTCGAGAAACACCATATATTTT
CASRTGAISRNTIYF
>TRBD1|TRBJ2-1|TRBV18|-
TGTGCCAGCTCACCTTTTAGGGACAGGGGGCAGGTCTTC
CASSPFRDRGQVF
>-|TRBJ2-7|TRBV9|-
TGTGCCAGCAGCGTAGGTGACTCGGCCTACGAGCAGTACTTC
CASSVGDSAYEQYF